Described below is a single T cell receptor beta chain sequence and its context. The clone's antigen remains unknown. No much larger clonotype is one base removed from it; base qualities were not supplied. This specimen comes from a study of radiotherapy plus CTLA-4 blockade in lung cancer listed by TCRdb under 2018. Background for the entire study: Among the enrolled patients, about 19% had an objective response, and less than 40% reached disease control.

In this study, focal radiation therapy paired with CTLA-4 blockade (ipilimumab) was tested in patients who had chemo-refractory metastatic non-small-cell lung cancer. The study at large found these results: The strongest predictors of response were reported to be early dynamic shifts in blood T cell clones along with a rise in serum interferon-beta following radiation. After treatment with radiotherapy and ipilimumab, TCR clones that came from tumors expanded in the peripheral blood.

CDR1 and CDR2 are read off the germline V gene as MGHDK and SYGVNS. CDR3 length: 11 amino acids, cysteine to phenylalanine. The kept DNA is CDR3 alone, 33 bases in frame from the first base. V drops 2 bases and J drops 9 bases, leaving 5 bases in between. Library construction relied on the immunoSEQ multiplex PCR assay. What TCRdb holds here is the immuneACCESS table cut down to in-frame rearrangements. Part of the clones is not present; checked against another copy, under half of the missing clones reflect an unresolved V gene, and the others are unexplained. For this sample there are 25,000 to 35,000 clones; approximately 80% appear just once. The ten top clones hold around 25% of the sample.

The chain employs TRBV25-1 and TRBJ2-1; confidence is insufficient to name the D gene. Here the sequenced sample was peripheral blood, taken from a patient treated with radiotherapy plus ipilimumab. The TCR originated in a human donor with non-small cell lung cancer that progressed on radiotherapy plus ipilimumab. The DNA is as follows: TGTGCCAGCAGTGAAGCCGGTGAGCAGTTCTTC. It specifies CASSEAGEQFF.